This T cell receptor beta chain derives from a study of blood T cell repertoires in COVID-19. CDR3 length: 14 residues. Germline CDR1 and CDR2: SGDLS and YYNGEE. V lost 3 bases and J 7 bases, leaving 14 bases between the germline ends. Libraries were prepared by immunoSEQ multiplex PCR; TCRdb keeps only in-frame clonotypes and omits some of them. Among 20,000 to 30,000 clones listed, about 81% were seen once. Sequenced sample: peripheral blood. The TCR originated in a woman aged 70-85 years with COVID-19, enrolled during active disease. This chain links TRBV9 with TRBJ2-1; tentative D call: TRBD1 (6 bases). The DNA for the CDR3 is TGTGCCAGCAGCGCCTTACAGGGTCGGAATGAGCAGTTCTTC. This encodes CASSALQGRNEQFF.